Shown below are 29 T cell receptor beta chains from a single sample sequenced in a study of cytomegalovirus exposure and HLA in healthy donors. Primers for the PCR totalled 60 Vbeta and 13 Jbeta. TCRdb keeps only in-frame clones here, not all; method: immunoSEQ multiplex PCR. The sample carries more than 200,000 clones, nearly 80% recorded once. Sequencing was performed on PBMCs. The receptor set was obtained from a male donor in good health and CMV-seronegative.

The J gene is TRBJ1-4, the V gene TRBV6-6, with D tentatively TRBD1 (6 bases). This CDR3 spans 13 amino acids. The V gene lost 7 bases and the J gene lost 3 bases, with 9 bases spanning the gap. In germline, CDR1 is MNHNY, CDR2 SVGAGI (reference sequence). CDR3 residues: CASIGTPNEKLFF. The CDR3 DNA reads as TGTGCCAGCATTGGGACACCTAATGAAAAACTGTTTTTT.

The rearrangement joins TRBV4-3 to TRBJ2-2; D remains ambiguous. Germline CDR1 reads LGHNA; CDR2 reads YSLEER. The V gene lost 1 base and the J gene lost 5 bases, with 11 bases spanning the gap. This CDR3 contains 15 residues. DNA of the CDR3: TGCGCCAGCAGCCAAGTGACACCCACGACCGGGGAGCTGTTTTTT. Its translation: CASSQVTPTTGELFF.

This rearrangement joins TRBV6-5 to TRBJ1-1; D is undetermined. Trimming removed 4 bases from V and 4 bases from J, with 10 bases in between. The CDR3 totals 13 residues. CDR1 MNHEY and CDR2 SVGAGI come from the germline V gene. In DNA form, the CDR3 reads TGTGCCAGCAGTTCCCGGTGGGCCACTGAAGCTTTCTTT. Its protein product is CASSSRWATEAFF.

CDR3 sequence (DNA): TGTGCCAGCAGCCTACCGGGACAGGGATACAATGAGCAGTTCTTC. Translation: CASSLPGQGYNEQFF. The chain joins TRBV7-3 to TRBJ2-1, with 9 bases lining up with TRBD1. The CDR3 covers 15 residues. The ends lost 5 bases at V and 4 bases at J; junction bases unmatched: 6. Germline V gives CDR1 SGHTA, CDR2 FQGTGA.

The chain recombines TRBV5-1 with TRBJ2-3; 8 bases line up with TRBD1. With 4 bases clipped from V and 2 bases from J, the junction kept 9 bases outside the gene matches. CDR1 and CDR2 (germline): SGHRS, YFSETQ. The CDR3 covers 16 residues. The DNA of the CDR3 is TGCGCCAGCAGCGTAGGACAGGGTCTTCTCACAGATACGCAGTATTTT. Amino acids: CASSVGQGLLTDTQYF.

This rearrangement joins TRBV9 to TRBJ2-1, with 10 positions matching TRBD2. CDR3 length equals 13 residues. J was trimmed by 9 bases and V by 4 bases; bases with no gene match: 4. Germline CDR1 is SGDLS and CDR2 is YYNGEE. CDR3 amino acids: CASSPLAGTEQFF. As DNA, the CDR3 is TGTGCCAGCAGCCCACTAGCGGGAACTGAGCAGTTCTTC.

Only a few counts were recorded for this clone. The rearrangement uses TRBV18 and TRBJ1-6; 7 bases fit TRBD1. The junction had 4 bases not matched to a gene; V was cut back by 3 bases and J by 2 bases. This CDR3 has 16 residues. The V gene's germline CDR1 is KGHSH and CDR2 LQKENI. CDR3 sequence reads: CASSPPTGPYNSPLHF. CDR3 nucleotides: TGTGCCAGCTCACCGCCGACAGGGCCCTATAATTCACCCCTCCACTTT.

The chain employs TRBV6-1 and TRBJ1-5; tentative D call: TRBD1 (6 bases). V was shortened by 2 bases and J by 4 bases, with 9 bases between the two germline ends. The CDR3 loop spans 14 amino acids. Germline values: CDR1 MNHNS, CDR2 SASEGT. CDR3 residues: CASSEWGLNQPQHF. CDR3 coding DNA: TGTGCCAGCAGTGAATGGGGGCTGAATCAGCCCCAGCATTTT.

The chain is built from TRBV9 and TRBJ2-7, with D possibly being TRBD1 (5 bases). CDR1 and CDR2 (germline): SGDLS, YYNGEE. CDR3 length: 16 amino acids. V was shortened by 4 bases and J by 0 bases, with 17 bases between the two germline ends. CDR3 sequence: CASSPQADLFSYEQYF. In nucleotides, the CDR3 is TGTGCCAGCAGCCCACAGGCTGATCTTTTCTCCTACGAGCAGTACTTC.

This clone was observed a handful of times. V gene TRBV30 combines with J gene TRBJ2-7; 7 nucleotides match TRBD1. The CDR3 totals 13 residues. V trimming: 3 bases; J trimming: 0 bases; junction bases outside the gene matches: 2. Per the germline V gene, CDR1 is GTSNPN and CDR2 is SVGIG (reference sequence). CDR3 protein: CAWSGQDSYEQYF. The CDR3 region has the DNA TGTGCCTGGAGCGGACAGGACTCCTACGAGCAGTACTTC.

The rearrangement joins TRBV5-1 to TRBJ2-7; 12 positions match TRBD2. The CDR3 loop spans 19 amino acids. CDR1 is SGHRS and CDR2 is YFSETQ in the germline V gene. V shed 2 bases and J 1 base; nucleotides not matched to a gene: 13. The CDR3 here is CASSFTGAGLAGPSYEQYF. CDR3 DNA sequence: TGCGCCAGCAGCTTCACAGGGGCTGGACTAGCGGGACCGTCCTACGAGCAGTACTTC.

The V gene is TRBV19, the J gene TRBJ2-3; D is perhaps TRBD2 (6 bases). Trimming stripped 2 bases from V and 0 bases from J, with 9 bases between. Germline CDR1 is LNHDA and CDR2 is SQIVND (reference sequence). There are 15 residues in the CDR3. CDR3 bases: TGTGCCAGTAGTATAATCCGGGGGAGCACAGATACGCAGTATTTT. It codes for CASSIIRGSTDTQYF.

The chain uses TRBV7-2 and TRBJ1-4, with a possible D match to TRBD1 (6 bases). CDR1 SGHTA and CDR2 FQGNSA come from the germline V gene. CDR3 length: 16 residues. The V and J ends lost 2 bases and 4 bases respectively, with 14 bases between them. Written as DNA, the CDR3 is TGTGCCAGCAGCTTACAGGCCCGGACAGTTAATGAAAAACTGTTTTTT. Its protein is CASSLQARTVNEKLFF.

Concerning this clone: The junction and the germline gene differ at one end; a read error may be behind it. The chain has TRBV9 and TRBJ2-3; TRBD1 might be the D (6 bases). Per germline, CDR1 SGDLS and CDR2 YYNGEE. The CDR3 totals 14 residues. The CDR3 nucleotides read TGTGCCAACAGCGTAGGACAGTTGCCAGATACGCAGTATTTT. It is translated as CANSVGQLPDTQYF.

CDR3 DNA sequence: TGTGCCAGCAGTTTCGTTCTAAAACTAGCCAGGAATGAGCAGTTCTTC. Its protein is CASSFVLKLARNEQFF. The chain is built from TRBV28 and TRBJ2-1; D perhaps matches TRBD2 (6 bases). The CDR3 is made up of 16 amino acids. The V and J ends lost 3 bases and 7 bases respectively, with 19 bases between them. The germline CDR1 and CDR2 sequences are MDHEN and SYDVKM.

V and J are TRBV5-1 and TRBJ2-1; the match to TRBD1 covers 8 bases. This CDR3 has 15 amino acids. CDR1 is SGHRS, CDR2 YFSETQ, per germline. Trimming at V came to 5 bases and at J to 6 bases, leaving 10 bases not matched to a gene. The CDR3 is CASRQGGSSLNEQFF. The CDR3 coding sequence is TGCGCCAGCAGACAGGGGGGATCGTCCCTCAATGAGCAGTTCTTC.

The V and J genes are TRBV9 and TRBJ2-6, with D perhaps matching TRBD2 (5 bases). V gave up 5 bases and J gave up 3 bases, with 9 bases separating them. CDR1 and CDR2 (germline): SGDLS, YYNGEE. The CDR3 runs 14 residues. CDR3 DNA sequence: TGTGCCAGCAGTACCGGGATTGGGGCCAACGTCCTGACTTTC. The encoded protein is CASSTGIGANVLTF. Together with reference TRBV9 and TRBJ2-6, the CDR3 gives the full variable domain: DSGVTQTPKHLITATGQRVTLRCSPRSGDLSVYWYQQSLDQGLQFLIQYYNGEERAKGNILERFSAQQFPDLHSELNLSSLELGDSALYFCASSTGIGANVLTFGAGSRLTVL.

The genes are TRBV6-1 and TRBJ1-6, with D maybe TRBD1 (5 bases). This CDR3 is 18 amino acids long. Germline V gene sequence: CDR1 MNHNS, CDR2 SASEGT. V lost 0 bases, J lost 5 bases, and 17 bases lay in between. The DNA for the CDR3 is TGTGCCAGCAGTGAAGCGGGTGATTGGGGCGAGAATAATTCACCCCTCCACTTT. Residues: CASSEAGDWGENNSPLHF.

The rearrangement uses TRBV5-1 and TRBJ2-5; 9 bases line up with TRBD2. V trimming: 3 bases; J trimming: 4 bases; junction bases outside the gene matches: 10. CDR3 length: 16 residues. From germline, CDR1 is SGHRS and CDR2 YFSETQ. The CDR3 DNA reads TGCGCCAGCAGCTCCGGGACTAGCCGGGAAGGAGAGACCCAGTACTTC. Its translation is CASSSGTSREGETQYF.

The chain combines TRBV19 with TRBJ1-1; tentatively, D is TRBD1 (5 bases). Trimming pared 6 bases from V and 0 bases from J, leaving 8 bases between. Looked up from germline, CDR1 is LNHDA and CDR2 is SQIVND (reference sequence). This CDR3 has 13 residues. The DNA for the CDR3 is TGTGCCAGTAGACCGACAGTGAACACTGAAGCTTTCTTT. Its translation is CASRPTVNTEAFF.

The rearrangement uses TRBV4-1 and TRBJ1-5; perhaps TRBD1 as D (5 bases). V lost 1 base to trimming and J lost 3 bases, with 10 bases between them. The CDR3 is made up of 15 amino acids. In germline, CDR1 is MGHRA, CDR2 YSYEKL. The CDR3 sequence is CASSQAGSYNQPQHF. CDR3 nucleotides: TGCGCCAGCAGCCAAGCAGGGTCGTACAATCAGCCCCAGCATTTT.

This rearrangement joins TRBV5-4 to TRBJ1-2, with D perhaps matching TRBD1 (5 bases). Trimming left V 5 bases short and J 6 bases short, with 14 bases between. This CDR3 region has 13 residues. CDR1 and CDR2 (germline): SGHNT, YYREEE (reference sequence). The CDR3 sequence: CASRDQGGDGYTF. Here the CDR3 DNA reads TGTGCCAGCAGGGACCAGGGAGGGGATGGCTACACCTTC.

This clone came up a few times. The CDR3 bases are TGTGCCAGCAGTCAGTACGGGGTCTACAGCCCTGGGGCCAACGTCCTGACTTTC. It encodes CASSQYGVYSPGANVLTF. V usage is TRBV2 and J usage is TRBJ2-6; weak D call: TRBD2 (5 bases). Germline lookup yields CDR1 SNHLY and CDR2 FYNNEI. V shed 5 bases and J shed 2 bases, with 19 bases lying between them. CDR3 length: 18 amino acids.

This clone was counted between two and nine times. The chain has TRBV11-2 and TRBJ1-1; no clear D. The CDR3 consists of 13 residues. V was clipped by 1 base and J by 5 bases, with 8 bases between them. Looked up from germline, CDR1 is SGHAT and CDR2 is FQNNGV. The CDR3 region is CASSLGSRTEAFF. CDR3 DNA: TGTGCCAGCAGCTTAGGGTCTAGGACTGAAGCTTTCTTT. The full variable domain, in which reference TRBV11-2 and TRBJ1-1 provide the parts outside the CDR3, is EAGVAQSPRYKIIEKRQSVAFWCNPISGHATLYWYQQILGQGPKLLIQFQNNGVVDDSQLPKDRFSAERLKGVDSTLKIQPAKLEDSAVYLCASSLGSRTEAFFGQGTRLTVV.

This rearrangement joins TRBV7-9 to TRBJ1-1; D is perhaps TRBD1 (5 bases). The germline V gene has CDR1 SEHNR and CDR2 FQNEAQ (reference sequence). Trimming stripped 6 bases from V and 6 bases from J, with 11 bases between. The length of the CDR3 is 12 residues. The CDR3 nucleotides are TGTGCCAGCAGGTTATCGGGGGCTGAAGCTTTCTTT. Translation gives CASRLSGAEAFF.

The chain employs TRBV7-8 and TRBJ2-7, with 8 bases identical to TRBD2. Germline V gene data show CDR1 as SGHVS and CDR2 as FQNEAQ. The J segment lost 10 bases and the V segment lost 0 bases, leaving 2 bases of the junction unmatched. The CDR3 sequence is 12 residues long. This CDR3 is CASSLARTSQYF. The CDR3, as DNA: TGTGCCAGCAGCTTAGCGAGGACTAGCCAGTACTTC. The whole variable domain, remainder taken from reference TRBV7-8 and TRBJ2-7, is GAGVSQSPRYKVAKRGQDVALRCDPISGHVSLFWYQQALGQGPEFLTYFQNEAQLDKSGLPSDRFFAERPEGSVSTLKIQRTQQEDSAVYLCASSLARTSQYFGPGTRLTVT.

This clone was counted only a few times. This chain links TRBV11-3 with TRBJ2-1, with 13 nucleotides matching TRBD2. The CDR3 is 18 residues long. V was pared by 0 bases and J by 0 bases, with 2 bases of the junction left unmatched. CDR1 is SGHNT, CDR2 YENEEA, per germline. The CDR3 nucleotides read TGTGCCAGCAGCTTAGATAGGACTAGCGGGAGCTCCTACAATGAGCAGTTCTTC. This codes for CASSLDRTSGSSYNEQFF.

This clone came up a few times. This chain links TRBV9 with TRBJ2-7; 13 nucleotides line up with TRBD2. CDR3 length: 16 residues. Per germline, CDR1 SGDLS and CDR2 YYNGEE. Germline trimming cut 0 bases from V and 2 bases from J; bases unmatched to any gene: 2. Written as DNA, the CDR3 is TGTGCCAGCAGCGTAGGGGGACTAGCGGGGACCTACGAGCAGTACTTC. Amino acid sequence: CASSVGGLAGTYEQYF.

Here the CDR3 DNA reads TGTGCCATCGCGGTAGGGGGCTCCTACGAGCAGTACTTC. It is translated as CAIAVGGSYEQYF. This rearrangement joins TRBV27 to TRBJ2-7; the D gene is possibly TRBD1 (6 bases). The V gene's germline CDR1 is MNHEY and CDR2 SMNVEV (reference sequence). Between the trimmed V and J ends, which lost 10 bases and 0 bases, there was a span of 13 bases. This CDR3 contains 13 residues.